These 27 T cell receptor beta chains were sequenced from one sample in a study of blood T cell repertoires in COVID-19. Clones were sequenced by immunoSEQ multiplex PCR, and TCRdb holds only the in-frame ones, with some missing. The sample has about 110,000 clones, about 89% seen once; the top ten hold 4% to 5%. Sequencing used peripheral blood. All receptors derive from a man aged 35-49 years with acute or convalescent COVID-19.

V is TRBV29-1 and J is TRBJ2-1, with 7 bases fitting TRBD2. The CDR3 runs to 16 residues. The J segment lost 0 bases and the V segment lost 4 bases, leaving 9 bases of the junction unmatched. CDR1 is SQVTM, CDR2 ANQGSEA, per germline. This CDR3 is CSVARSGVSSYNEQFF. CDR3 nucleotides: TGCAGCGTTGCAAGGAGCGGGGTCAGCTCCTACAATGAGCAGTTCTTC.

This chain links TRBV12-5 with TRBJ2-2; 7 positions agree with TRBD2. Looked up from germline, CDR1 is LGHNT and CDR2 is FRNRAP. This CDR3 has 17 residues. Unmatched junction bases numbered 7, after V lost 2 bases and J lost 1 base. Here the CDR3 reads CASGLLVAGLNTGELFF. DNA for the CDR3: TGTGCTAGTGGTTTGTTAGTAGCGGGCCTGAACACCGGGGAGCTGTTTTTT.

In this sample, this clone turned up many times. V gene TRBV9 combines with J gene TRBJ2-1; TRBD1 agrees at 9 bases. This CDR3 has 16 residues. Germline loops: CDR1 SGDLS, CDR2 YYNGEE. Trimming cost V 4 bases and J 4 bases; bases outside gene matches: 9. CDR3 DNA: TGTGCCAGCAGCCTGGCCCGGGACAGGGCGTACAATGAGCAGTTCTTC. Translating it yields CASSLARDRAYNEQFF.

The V gene is TRBV12-3 or TRBV12-4, the J gene TRBJ1-3; 8 bases fit TRBD1. CDR3 length equals 13 residues. J gave up 7 bases and V 4 bases, and 3 bases lay outside the gene matches. CDR3 sequence: CASSYGQGNTIYF. CDR3 sequence (DNA): TGTGCCAGCAGTTATGGACAGGGCAACACCATATATTTT.

The V gene is TRBV7-9, the J gene TRBJ1-5, with D unclear. Germline CDR1 is SEHNR and CDR2 is FQNEAQ (reference sequence). The CDR3 contains 17 residues. The V end lost 1 base, the J end lost 9 bases, and 22 bases lay between the germline ends. CDR3 region: CASSLVTHPNARGPQHF. The CDR3 nucleotides are TGTGCCAGCAGCTTAGTCACTCACCCGAACGCCCGGGGGCCCCAGCATTTT.

V is TRBV7-9 and J is TRBJ1-1, with D hard to call. Trimming took off 2 bases at V and 2 bases at J, with 6 bases between the two ends. Per germline, CDR1 SEHNR and CDR2 FQNEAQ (reference sequence). The CDR3 loop spans 13 amino acids. CDR3 region: CASSLPLNTEAFF. The CDR3 DNA follows: TGTGCCAGCAGCTTACCTTTAAACACTGAAGCTTTCTTT.

The DNA of the CDR3 is TGTGCCTGGAGTTGGGGAGGTTCTGAAGCTTTCTTT. As protein: CAWSWGGSEAFF. This chain uses TRBV30 with TRBJ1-1; D unresolved. V shed 2 bases and J shed 6 bases, with 10 bases lying between them. Per germline, CDR1 GTSNPN and CDR2 SVGIG (reference sequence). The CDR3 runs to 12 residues.

The rearrangement joins TRBV7-2 to TRBJ1-3; no clear D gene. Trimming removed 3 bases at V and 2 bases at J, with 14 bases between. The CDR3 runs 16 residues. Germline assignment: CDR1 SGHTA and CDR2 FQGNSA. CDR3 sequence: CASSFGAAEAGNTIYF. The CDR3 coding sequence is TGTGCCAGCAGCTTTGGTGCCGCGGAGGCTGGAAACACCATATATTTT.

The J gene is TRBJ2-3, the V gene TRBV5-1; 13 bases fit TRBD2. Germline V lookup: CDR1 SGHRS, CDR2 YFSETQ. The ends lost 3 bases at V and 6 bases at J; junction bases unmatched: 4. CDR3 length: 15 residues. The CDR3 here is CASSSRTSGSDTQYF. The CDR3 DNA follows: TGCGCCAGCAGCTCACGGACTAGCGGGAGTGATACGCAGTATTTT.

The chain links TRBV3-1 (or the pseudogene TRBV3-2) to TRBJ2-2; 9 bases are shared with TRBD2. The germline V gene encodes CDR1 LGHDT and CDR2 YNNKEL (reference sequence). The V gene end was trimmed by 0 bases and the J gene end by 4 bases; junction bases not matched to a gene: 3. This CDR3 is built from 16 residues. For the CDR3, the DNA is TGTGCCAGCAGCCAAGATATGGGACTAGCCACCGGGGAGCTGTTTTTT. This translates into CASSQDMGLATGELFF.

The chain links TRBV5-1 to TRBJ1-2; 7 nucleotides align to TRBD1. The CDR3 extends over 15 amino acids. The junction had 8 bases not matched to a gene; V was cut back by 2 bases and J by 4 bases. The germline gives CDR1 SGHRS, CDR2 YFSETQ. CDR3 residues: CASSFRDSGLYGYTF. The DNA for the CDR3 is TGCGCCAGCAGCTTCCGGGACAGTGGGCTCTATGGCTACACCTTC. The whole variable domain, filled in from reference TRBV5-1 and TRBJ1-2, reads KAGVTQTPRYLIKTRGQQVTLSCSPISGHRSVSWYQQTPGQGLQFLFEYFSETQRNKGNFPGRFSGRQFSNSRSEMNVSTLELGDSALYLCASSFRDSGLYGYTFGSGTRLTVV.

The V gene is TRBV10-3, the J gene TRBJ2-7, with TRBD1 identical over 9 bases. Germline loops: CDR1 ENHRY, CDR2 SYGVKD. This CDR3 spans 15 amino acids. V was pared by 4 bases and J by 3 bases, with 7 bases of the junction left unmatched. The CDR3 nucleotides read TGTGCCATCAGTGCCCTGACAGGGGGAATCTACGAGCAGTACTTC. It encodes CAISALTGGIYEQYF.

The chain employs TRBV2 and TRBJ2-7; the match to TRBD1 covers 8 bases. Germline V gene sequence: CDR1 SNHLY, CDR2 FYNNEI. The CDR3 loop spans 15 amino acids. The J segment lost 0 bases and the V segment lost 5 bases, leaving 6 bases of the junction unmatched. The CDR3 here is CASSRDRGPSYEQYF. Here the CDR3 DNA reads TGTGCCAGCAGTAGAGACAGGGGCCCCTCCTACGAGCAGTACTTC.

The V gene is TRBV20-1, the J gene TRBJ2-3, with D unresolved. Germline loops: CDR1 DFQATT, CDR2 SNEGSKA (reference sequence). Between the trimmed V and J ends, which lost 0 bases and 7 bases, there was a span of 2 bases. CDR3 length: 10 amino acids. In DNA, the CDR3 is TGCAGTGCTAGAGACTATACGCAGTATTTT. Its protein is CSARDYTQYF.

Of note for this clone: At the DNA level, this CDR3 is encoded by other sequences in the same sample as well. The chain joins TRBV19 to TRBJ1-1; D remains unclear. V was pared by 3 bases and J by 1 base, with 6 bases between. The CDR3 covers 13 residues. Germline CDR1 LNHDA, CDR2 SQIVND (reference sequence). Written as DNA, the CDR3 is TGTGCCAGTAGTATTGATAGGAACACTGAAGCTTTCTTT. Translating gives CASSIDRNTEAFF.

The V and J genes are TRBV9 and TRBJ1-4, with D perhaps TRBD1 (6 bases). CDR3 length equals 14 residues. V gave up 4 bases and J gave up 2 bases, with 9 bases separating them. Per germline, CDR1 SGDLS and CDR2 YYNGEE. CDR3 loop: CASSPQGTNEKLFF. In DNA, the CDR3 is TGTGCCAGCAGCCCTCAGGGGACTAATGAAAAACTGTTTTTT.

V is TRBV27 and J is TRBJ2-7; 8 positions agree with TRBD2. Germline V gene lookup returns CDR1 MNHEY and CDR2 SMNVEV (reference sequence). The CDR3 runs to 11 residues. J gave up 3 bases and V 11 bases, and 3 bases lay outside the gene matches. CDR3 coding DNA: TGTGCCTGCCGGGGGGGCTACGAGCAGTACTTC. As protein: CACRGGYEQYF.

This CDR3 is CASSPGGTQYF. CDR3 DNA: TGTGCCAGCAGCCCCGGGGGTACGCAGTATTTT. The gene calls are TRBV6-2 or TRBV6-3 and TRBJ2-3; TRBD2 is a possible D gene (6 bases). Germline assignment: CDR1 MNHEY and CDR2 SVGEGT. CDR3 length: 11 residues. V shed 6 bases and J shed 8 bases, with 9 bases lying between them.

The chain uses TRBV30 and TRBJ1-2; tentative D call: TRBD1 (6 bases). This CDR3 is built from 14 residues. Trimming stripped 3 bases from V and 10 bases from J, with 21 bases between. Per the germline V gene, CDR1 is GTSNPN and CDR2 is SVGIG (reference sequence). The CDR3 DNA reads as TGTGCCTGGAGGGGGGACACCCAACTCGGGGACTACACCTTC. Protein: CAWRGDTQLGDYTF.

The CDR3 sequence is CATSRDRSGGREGYTF. The CDR3 region has the DNA TGTGCCACCAGCAGAGATAGGTCAGGGGGAAGAGAAGGCTACACCTTC. The rearrangement joins TRBV15 to TRBJ1-2, with 7 bases matching TRBD1. Germline V gene lookup returns CDR1 LNHNV and CDR2 YYDKDF (reference sequence). The CDR3 has 16 residues. V lost 0 bases, J lost 8 bases, and 12 bases stayed unmatched.

This chain links TRBV2 with TRBJ1-2; 7 bases agree with TRBD1. The CDR3 totals 13 residues. Trimming took 4 bases from V and 7 from J; bases not matched to a gene: 6. Germline CDR1 reads SNHLY; CDR2 reads FYNNEI. The DNA of the CDR3 is TGTGCCAGCAGTGTAAGACAGGGTTCTGGCTACACCTTC. It translates to CASSVRQGSGYTF.

The chain uses TRBV23-1 and TRBJ1-1; 9 nucleotides line up with TRBD1. TRBV23-1 belongs to the ORF category, with a function that is uncertain. This CDR3 region has 17 residues. Trimming took 7 bases from V and 0 from J; bases not matched to a gene: 12. CDR3 sequence reads: CASNRGQGPALNTEAFF. In DNA, the CDR3 is TGCGCCAGCAACCGGGGACAGGGCCCGGCATTGAACACTGAAGCTTTCTTT.

The chain is built from TRBV6-6 and TRBJ1-3; perhaps TRBD1 as D (5 bases). The germline V gene encodes CDR1 MNHNY and CDR2 SVGAGI (reference sequence). The CDR3 is 15 residues long. V lost 0 bases to trimming and J lost 4 bases, with 10 bases between them. CDR3 loop: CASSYSEGRGNTIYF. CDR3 coding DNA: TGTGCCAGCAGTTACTCGGAGGGGCGAGGAAACACCATATATTTT.

The chain recombines TRBV18 with TRBJ2-1; 9 bases are shared with TRBD2. The CDR3 runs 18 residues. The V gene's germline CDR1 is KGHSH and CDR2 LQKENI. The V and J ends lost 3 bases and 2 bases, in that order; junction bases with no gene match: 11. DNA for the CDR3: TGTGCCAGCTCACCTTCTCGCGTGCGGGAGGGCGCCTACAATGAGCAGTTCTTC. Its translation is CASSPSRVREGAYNEQFF. Full variable domain (outside the CDR3, taken from reference TRBV18 and TRBJ2-1): NAGVMQNPRHLVRRRGQEARLRCSPMKGHSHVYWYRQLPEEGLKFMVYLQKENIIDESGMPKERFSAEFPKEGPSILRIQQVVRGDSAAYFCASSPSRVREGAYNEQFFGPGTRLTVL.

CDR3 region: CASSLGSGGELFF. DNA of the CDR3: TGTGCCAGCAGTTTAGGGTCAGGCGGGGAGCTGTTTTTT. This chain joins TRBV12-3 or TRBV12-4 and TRBJ2-2; D unresolved. The CDR3 length is 13 residues. The V gene lost 1 base and the J gene lost 7 bases, with 7 bases spanning the gap.

This rearrangement joins TRBV6-2 or TRBV6-3 to TRBJ1-2, with a possible D match to TRBD1 (5 bases). Trimming left V 5 bases short and J 4 bases short, with 14 bases between. The CDR3 length is 14 residues. Germline CDR1 and CDR2: MNHEY and SVGEGT. The CDR3 nucleotides read TGTGCCAGCAGTACAGGATCAGGGTCCTATGGCTACACCTTC. Encoded protein: CASSTGSGSYGYTF.

The chain is built from TRBV19 and TRBJ2-5, with D tentatively TRBD1 (5 bases). Germline V CDR1 and CDR2: LNHDA, SQIVND (reference sequence). CDR3 length: 14 residues. The ends were cut back, 0 bases at V and 5 bases at J, with 10 bases in the middle. The CDR3 region is CASSIDGHEETQYF. CDR3 sequence (DNA): TGTGCCAGTAGTATAGATGGACATGAGGAGACCCAGTACTTC.